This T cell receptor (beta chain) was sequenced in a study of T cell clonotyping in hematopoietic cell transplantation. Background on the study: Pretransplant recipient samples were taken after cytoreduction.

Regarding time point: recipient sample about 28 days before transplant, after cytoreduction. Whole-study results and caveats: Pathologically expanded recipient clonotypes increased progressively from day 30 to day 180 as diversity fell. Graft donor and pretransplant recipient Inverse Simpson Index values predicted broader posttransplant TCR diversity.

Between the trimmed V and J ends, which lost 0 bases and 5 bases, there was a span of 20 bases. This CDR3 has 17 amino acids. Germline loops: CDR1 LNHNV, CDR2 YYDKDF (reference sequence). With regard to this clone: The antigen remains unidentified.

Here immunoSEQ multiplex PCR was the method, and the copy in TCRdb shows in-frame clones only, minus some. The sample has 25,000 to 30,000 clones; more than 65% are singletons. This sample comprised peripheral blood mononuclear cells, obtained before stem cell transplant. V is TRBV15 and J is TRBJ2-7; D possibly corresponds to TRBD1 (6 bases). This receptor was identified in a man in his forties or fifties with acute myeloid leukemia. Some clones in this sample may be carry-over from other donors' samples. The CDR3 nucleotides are TGTGCCACCAGCAGAGATCCCGTCGGGACAACTCGCCACGAGCAGTACTTC. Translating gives CATSRDPVGTTRHEQYF.